This TCR beta chain was documented in a study of memory CD4+ T cells and cytomegalovirus serostatus. Study-wide background: This sample comes from healthy Belgian adults, eight or nine CMV seropositive, some 22 seronegative.

Sequencing was performed with immunoSEQ multiplex PCR; in TCRdb, only in-frame clones are kept and a portion is missing. This repertoire shows some 54,000 clones, over 60% found once; its top ten account for under 1.5%. Single viable CD3+CD4+CD8-CD45RO+ cells were sorted as the memory CD4+ T cells. Serum IgG to CMV pp150, pp28, p38 and p52 defined serostatus. Details on this clone: What it recognizes is unknown.

Study outcomes and limitations: About 40% of the roughly 160 known CMV-associated TCRbeta sequences appeared in CD4+ memory.

The sample was memory CD4+ T cells from blood. The TCR sequence derives from an adult in good health and CMV-seropositive.

CDR3 in DNA: TGTGCCAGCAGTACAAGACTCGGGGCATTATATGGCTACACCTTC. Residues: CASSTRLGALYGYTF. This chain joins TRBV27 and TRBJ1-2, with D possibly being TRBD1 (5 bases). The CDR3 extends over 15 amino acids. The V end lost 5 bases, the J end lost 5 bases, and 18 bases lay between the germline ends. Germline assignment: CDR1 MNHEY and CDR2 SMNVEV (reference sequence).